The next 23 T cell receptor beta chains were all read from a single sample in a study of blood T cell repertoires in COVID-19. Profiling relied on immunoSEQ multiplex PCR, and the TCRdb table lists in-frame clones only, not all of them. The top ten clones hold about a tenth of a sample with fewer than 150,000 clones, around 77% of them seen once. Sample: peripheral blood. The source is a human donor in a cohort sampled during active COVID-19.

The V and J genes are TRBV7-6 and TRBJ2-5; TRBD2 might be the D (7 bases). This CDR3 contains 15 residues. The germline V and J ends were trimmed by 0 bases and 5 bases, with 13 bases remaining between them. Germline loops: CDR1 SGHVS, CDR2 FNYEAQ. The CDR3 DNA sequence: TGTGCCAGCAGCTTAGCTTTGGGGGGGCGGGAGACCCAGTACTTC. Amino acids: CASSLALGGRETQYF.

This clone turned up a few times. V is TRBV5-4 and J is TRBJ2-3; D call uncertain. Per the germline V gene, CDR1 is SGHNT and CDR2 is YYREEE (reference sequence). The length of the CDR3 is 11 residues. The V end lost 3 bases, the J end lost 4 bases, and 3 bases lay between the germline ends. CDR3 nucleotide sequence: TGTGCCAGCAGCTCCGCAGATACGCAGTATTTT. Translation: CASSSADTQYF.

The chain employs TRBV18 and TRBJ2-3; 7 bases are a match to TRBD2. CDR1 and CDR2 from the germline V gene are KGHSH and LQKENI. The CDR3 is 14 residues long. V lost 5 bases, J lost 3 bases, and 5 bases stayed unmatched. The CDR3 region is CASSSMGGTDTQYF. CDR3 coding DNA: TGTGCCAGCTCATCCATGGGGGGGACAGATACGCAGTATTTT.

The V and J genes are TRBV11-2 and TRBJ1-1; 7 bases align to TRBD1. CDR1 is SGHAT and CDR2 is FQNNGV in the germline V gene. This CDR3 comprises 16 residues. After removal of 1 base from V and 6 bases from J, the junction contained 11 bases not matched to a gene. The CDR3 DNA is TGTGCCAGCAGCTTAGTCCCCGCCCGTACAGGGGCTGAAGCTTTCTTT. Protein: CASSLVPARTGAEAFF.

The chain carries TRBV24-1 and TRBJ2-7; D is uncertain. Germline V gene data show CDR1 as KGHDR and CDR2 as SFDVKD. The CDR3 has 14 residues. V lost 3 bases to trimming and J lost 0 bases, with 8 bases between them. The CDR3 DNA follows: TGTGCCACCAGTGATGTAAGCCGCTCCTACGAGCAGTACTTC. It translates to CATSDVSRSYEQYF.

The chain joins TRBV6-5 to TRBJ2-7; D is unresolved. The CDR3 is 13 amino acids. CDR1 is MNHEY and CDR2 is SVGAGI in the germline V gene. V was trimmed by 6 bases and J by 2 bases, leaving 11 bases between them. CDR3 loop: CASSSHSPYEQYF. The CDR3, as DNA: TGTGCCAGCAGCTCCCACTCCCCCTACGAGCAGTACTTC.

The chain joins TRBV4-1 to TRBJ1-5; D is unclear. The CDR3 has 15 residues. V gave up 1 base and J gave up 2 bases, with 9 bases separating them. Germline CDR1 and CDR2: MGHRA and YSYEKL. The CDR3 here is CASSQVSVGNQPQHF. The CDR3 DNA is TGCGCCAGCAGCCAAGTCTCAGTGGGCAATCAGCCCCAGCATTTT.

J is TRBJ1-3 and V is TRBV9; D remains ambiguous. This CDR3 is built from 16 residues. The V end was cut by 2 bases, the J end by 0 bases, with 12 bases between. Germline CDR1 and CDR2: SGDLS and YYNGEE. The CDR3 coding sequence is TGTGCCAGCAGCGTCGAGCGAGCCCCCTCTGGAAACACCATATATTTT. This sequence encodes CASSVERAPSGNTIYF.

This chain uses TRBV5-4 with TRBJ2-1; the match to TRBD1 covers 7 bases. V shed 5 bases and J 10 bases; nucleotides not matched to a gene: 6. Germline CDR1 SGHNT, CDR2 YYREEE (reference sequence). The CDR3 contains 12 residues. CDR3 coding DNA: TGTGCCAGCAGATGGGACAGTGGGGAGCAGTTCTTC. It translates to CASRWDSGEQFF. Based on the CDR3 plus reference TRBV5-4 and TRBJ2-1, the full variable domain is ETGVTQSPTHLIKTRGQQVTLRCSSQSGHNTVSWYQQALGQGPQFIFQYYREEENGRGNFPPRFSGLQFPNYSSELNVNALELDDSALYLCASRWDSGEQFFGPGTRLTVL.

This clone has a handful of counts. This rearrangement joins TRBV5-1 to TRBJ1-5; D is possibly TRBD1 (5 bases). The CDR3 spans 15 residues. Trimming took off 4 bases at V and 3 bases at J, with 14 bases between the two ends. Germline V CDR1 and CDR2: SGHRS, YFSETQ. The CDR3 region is CASSTGTGLNQPQHF. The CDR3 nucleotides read TGCGCCAGCAGCACCGGGACGGGACTCAATCAGCCCCAGCATTTT.

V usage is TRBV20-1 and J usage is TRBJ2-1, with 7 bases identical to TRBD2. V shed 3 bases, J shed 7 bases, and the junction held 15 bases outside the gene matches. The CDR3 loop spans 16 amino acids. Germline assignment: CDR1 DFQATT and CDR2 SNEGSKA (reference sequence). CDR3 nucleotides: TGCAGTGCTAGTTTGCGGGGGTCACGTTTGGGGAATGAGCAGTTCTTC. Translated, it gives CSASLRGSRLGNEQFF.

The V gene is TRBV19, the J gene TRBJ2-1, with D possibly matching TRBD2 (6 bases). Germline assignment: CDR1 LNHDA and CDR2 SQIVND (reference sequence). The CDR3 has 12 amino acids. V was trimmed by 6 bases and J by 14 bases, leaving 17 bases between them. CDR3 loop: CASRGTLSFKFF. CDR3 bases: TGTGCCAGTAGAGGGACTCTTTCTTTTAAGTTCTTC.

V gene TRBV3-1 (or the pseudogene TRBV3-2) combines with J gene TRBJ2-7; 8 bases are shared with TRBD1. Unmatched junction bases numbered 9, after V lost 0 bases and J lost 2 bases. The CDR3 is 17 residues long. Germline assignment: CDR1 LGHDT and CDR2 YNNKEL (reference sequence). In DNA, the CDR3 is TGTGCCAGCAGCCAAGAGAAAGGCAGGGGGCCTACCTACGAGCAGTACTTC. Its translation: CASSQEKGRGPTYEQYF.

The DNA of the CDR3 is TGTGCCAGCAGTTATTTCCGGGGGGGCCGGAGGAATGAGCAGTTCTTC. Translation: CASSYFRGGRRNEQFF. The chain joins TRBV6-5 to TRBJ2-1, with 8 nucleotides matching TRBD2. The CDR3 loop spans 16 amino acids. Germline loops: CDR1 MNHEY, CDR2 SVGAGI. V shed 3 bases and J 7 bases; nucleotides not matched to a gene: 11.

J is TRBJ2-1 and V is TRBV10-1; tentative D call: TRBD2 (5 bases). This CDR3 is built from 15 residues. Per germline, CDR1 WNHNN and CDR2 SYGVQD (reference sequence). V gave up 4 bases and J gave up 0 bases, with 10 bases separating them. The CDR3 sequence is CASSVSDGSYNEQFF. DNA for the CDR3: TGCGCCAGCAGTGTTAGCGACGGCTCCTACAATGAGCAGTTCTTC.

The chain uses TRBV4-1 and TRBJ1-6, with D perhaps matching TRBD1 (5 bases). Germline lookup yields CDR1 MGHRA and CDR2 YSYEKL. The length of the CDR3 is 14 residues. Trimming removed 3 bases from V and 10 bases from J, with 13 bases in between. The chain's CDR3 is CASSHLSQGSPLHF. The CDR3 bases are TGCGCCAGCAGCCATCTCTCGCAGGGATCACCCCTCCACTTT.

CDR3 coding DNA: TGTGCCAGCAGCCCCCGATGTCGAGCTCCGGACAGGGGAAACACCATATATTTT. This codes for CASSPRCRAPDRGNTIYF. The chain employs TRBV21-1 and TRBJ1-3; the D call TRBD1 from the table was never checked on the DNA. TRBV21-1 constitutes a pseudogene. This CDR3 is built from 18 residues.

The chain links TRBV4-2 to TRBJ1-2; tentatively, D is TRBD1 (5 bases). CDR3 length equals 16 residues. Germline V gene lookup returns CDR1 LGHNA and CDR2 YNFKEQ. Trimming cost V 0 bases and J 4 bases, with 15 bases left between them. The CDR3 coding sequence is TGTGCCAGCAGCCAAGACGGCGGGCGGGGGGGCTATGGCTACACCTTC. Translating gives CASSQDGGRGGYGYTF.

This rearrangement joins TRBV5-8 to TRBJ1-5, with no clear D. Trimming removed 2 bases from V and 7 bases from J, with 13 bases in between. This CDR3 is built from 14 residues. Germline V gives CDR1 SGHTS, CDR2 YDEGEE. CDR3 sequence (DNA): TGTGCCAGCAGCTTTGAACCCCTCGGGCAGCCCCAGCATTTT. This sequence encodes CASSFEPLGQPQHF.

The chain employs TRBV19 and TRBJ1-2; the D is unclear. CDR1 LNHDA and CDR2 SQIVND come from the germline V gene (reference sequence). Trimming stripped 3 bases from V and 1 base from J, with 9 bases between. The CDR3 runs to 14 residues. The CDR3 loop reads CASSMVASNYGYTF. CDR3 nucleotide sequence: TGTGCCAGTAGTATGGTCGCCAGTAACTATGGCTACACCTTC.

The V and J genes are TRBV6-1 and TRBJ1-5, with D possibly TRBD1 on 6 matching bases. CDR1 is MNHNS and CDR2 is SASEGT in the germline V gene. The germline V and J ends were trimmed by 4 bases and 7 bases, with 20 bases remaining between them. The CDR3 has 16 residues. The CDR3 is CASSGGTTGLGQPQHF. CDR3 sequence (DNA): TGTGCCAGCAGTGGAGGCACAACAGGGTTAGGCCAGCCCCAGCATTTT.

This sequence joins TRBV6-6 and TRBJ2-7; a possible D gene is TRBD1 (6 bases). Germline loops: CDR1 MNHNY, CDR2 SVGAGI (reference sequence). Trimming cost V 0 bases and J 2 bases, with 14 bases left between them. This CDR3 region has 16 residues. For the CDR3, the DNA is TGTGCCAGCAGTTACTCTGGGGGCAGAAGGCCCTACGAGCAGTACTTC. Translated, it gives CASSYSGGRRPYEQYF.

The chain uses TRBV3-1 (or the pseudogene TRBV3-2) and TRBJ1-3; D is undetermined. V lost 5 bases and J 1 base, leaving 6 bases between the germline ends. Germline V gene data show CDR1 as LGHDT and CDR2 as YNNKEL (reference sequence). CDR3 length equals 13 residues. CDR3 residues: CASSVGSGNTIYF. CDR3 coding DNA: TGTGCCAGCAGCGTCGGGTCTGGAAACACCATATATTTT.